What follows are 15 T cell receptor beta chains derived from one specimen sequenced in a study of T cells in Graves' hyperthyroidism and ophthalmopathy. Using RNA transcripts as the source, TCR beta CDR3 regions were amplified. Primed by the HTBI set, a first-round RT-PCR was run on the TCR CDR3. TCRdb itself ran the multiplex PCR reads through MiXCR, one entry per CDR3 protein. The sample contains about 300,000 distinct CDR3 sequences, approximately 16% of which appear only once. The sample was blood. These receptor sequences come from a young man with Graves' hyperthyroidism.

This clonotype was counted at least ten times. V gene TRBV6-2 or TRBV6-3 combines with J gene TRBJ1-5; no clear D gene. The V end was cut by 0 bases, the J end by 6 bases, with 12 bases between. Germline CDR1 MNHEY, CDR2 SVGEGT. This CDR3 is 15 amino acids long. CDR3 DNA: TGTGCCAGCAGTTACTCGCCAGCAATGGGTCAGCCCCAGCATTTT. This codes for CASSYSPAMGQPQHF.

Only a few counts were recorded for this clonotype. CDR3 DNA: TGTGCCAGCAGCCATAAGGGACAGGGACTTTCTGGCTACACCTTC. It codes for CASSHKGQGLSGYTF. The chain combines TRBV3-1 with TRBJ1-2; 9 bases are shared with TRBD1. The germline V gene encodes CDR1 LGHDT and CDR2 YNNKEL (reference sequence). The CDR3 has 15 residues. Germline trimming cut 3 bases from V and 7 bases from J; bases unmatched to any gene: 9.

This chain uses TRBV27 with TRBJ1-6; weak D call: TRBD1 (5 bases). This CDR3 has 14 residues. V was cut by 8 bases and J by 6 bases, with 14 bases left in between. Per germline, CDR1 MNHEY and CDR2 SMNVEV (reference sequence). The CDR3 nucleotides are TGTGCCAGCCGGTTAGGGGCGGGTAATTCACCCCTCCACTTT. Translation: CASRLGAGNSPLHF.

This clonotype was seen once. A much larger clone differs by one base, so this may be a read error. V is TRBV29-1 and J is TRBJ1-1; D is possibly TRBD1 (5 bases). The CDR3 is 13 residues long. The germline V gene has CDR1 SQVTM and CDR2 ANQGSEA. Trimming shortened V by 5 bases and J by 3 bases, and 13 bases separated the two germline ends. CDR3 in DNA: TGCAGCGTTCTAAACGGAGGGGACACTGAAGCTTTCTTT. Translating gives CSVLNGGDTEAFF.

About this clonotype itself: One end of the junction fails to match germline, which may point to a read error. This chain links TRBV3-1 with TRBJ2-7, with 7 bases matching TRBD2. Germline lookup yields CDR1 LGHDT and CDR2 YNNKEL (reference sequence). The CDR3 loop spans 14 amino acids. The CDR3 loop reads CASSPPSGDYEQCF. CDR3 DNA sequence: TGTGCCAGCAGCCCTCCTTCCGGGGACTACGAGCAGTGCTTC.

This sequence joins TRBV5-1 and TRBJ2-1; 8 bases fit TRBD2. The CDR3 runs to 15 residues. V trimming: 3 bases; J trimming: 4 bases; junction bases outside the gene matches: 6. Germline V gives CDR1 SGHRS, CDR2 YFSETQ. CDR3 nucleotide sequence: TGCGCCAGCAGCTATCAGCGGGAGTTTTACAATGAGCAGTTCTTC. Amino acid sequence: CASSYQREFYNEQFF.

This chain links TRBV30 with TRBJ1-6; 9 positions match TRBD1. Germline CDR1 is GTSNPN and CDR2 is SVGIG (reference sequence). With 5 bases clipped from V and 11 bases from J, the junction kept 7 bases outside the gene matches. The CDR3 length is 13 residues. The CDR3 DNA follows: TGTGCCTGGCGACAGGGGGGCCTCCCACCCCTCCACTTT. It specifies CAWRQGGLPPLHF.

This clonotype has a count of ten or more. CDR3 region: CASSPQTGGGTGELFF. DNA of the CDR3: TGTGCCAGCAGCCCACAGACAGGGGGCGGCACCGGGGAGCTGTTTTTT. The gene calls are TRBV7-9 and TRBJ2-2, with 10 bases matching TRBD1. CDR3 length equals 16 residues. The germline gives CDR1 SEHNR, CDR2 FQNEAQ (reference sequence). Germline trimming cut 5 bases from V and 4 bases from J; bases unmatched to any gene: 7.

This chain joins TRBV7-9 and TRBJ1-6; 8 bases are shared with TRBD1. Trimming at V came to 5 bases and at J to 2 bases, leaving 8 bases not matched to a gene. Germline V gives CDR1 SEHNR, CDR2 FQNEAQ (reference sequence). CDR3 length equals 17 residues. Here the CDR3 reads CASSRQTGDAYNSPLHF. Here the CDR3 DNA reads TGTGCCAGCAGCCGACAGACAGGGGACGCCTATAATTCACCCCTCCACTTT.

This clonotype has a count of ten or more. V is TRBV3-1 and J is TRBJ2-2; D call uncertain. The germline V gene has CDR1 LGHDT and CDR2 YNNKEL (reference sequence). The CDR3 loop spans 14 amino acids. V gave up 2 bases and J gave up 6 bases, with 10 bases separating them. CDR3 in DNA: TGTGCCAGCAGCCAACGAGCTCTTCCCGGGGAGCTGTTTTTT. This encodes CASSQRALPGELFF.

This clonotype was detected ten times or more. The gene calls are TRBV12-3 or TRBV12-4 and TRBJ2-7; no firm D call. This CDR3 has 13 residues. The V gene lost 1 base and the J gene lost 4 bases, with 8 bases spanning the gap. CDR3 protein: CASSLGPFYEQYF. In nucleotides, the CDR3 is TGTGCCAGCAGTTTAGGCCCTTTTTACGAGCAGTACTTC.

This clonotype was detected only a few times. The chain uses TRBV20-1 and TRBJ2-2; D not resolved. V dropped 3 bases and J dropped 2 bases, with 13 bases sitting between them. The CDR3 covers 15 residues. Germline V CDR1 and CDR2: DFQATT, SNEGSKA (reference sequence). CDR3 DNA sequence: TGCAGTGCTAGGCCTTTAGAGAGAAACACCGGGGAGCTGTTTTTT. Translation gives CSARPLERNTGELFF.

This clonotype showed up many times. This chain uses TRBV11-2 with TRBJ1-4; the match to TRBD1 covers 9 bases. Germline CDR1 reads SGHAT; CDR2 reads FQNNGV. Trimming at V came to 4 bases and at J to 4 bases, leaving 1 base not matched to a gene. This CDR3 comprises 14 residues. The CDR3 sequence: CASSWTGDNEKLFF. DNA of the CDR3: TGTGCCAGCAGCTGGACAGGGGATAATGAAAAACTGTTTTTT.

This clonotype was seen ten or more times. This chain uses TRBV27 with TRBJ2-3, with 12 nucleotides matching TRBD1. This CDR3 spans 17 amino acids. V gave up 5 bases and J gave up 7 bases; unmatched junction bases: 13. CDR1 and CDR2 (germline): MNHEY, SMNVEV (reference sequence). CDR3 nucleotide sequence: TGTGCCAGCAGTCTGACCGGGACAGGGGGCGTTAAGAATACGCAGTATTTT. Translating gives CASSLTGTGGVKNTQYF.

The chain has TRBV27 and TRBJ2-3, with a possible D match to TRBD2 (7 bases). With 2 bases removed from V and 6 bases from J, the gap between germline ends came to 12 bases. This CDR3 has 14 residues. Per the germline V gene, CDR1 is MNHEY and CDR2 is SMNVEV (reference sequence). The CDR3 protein is CASSLRGAPDTQYF. The CDR3 coding sequence is TGTGCCAGCAGTTTACGGGGGGCGCCCGATACGCAGTATTTT.